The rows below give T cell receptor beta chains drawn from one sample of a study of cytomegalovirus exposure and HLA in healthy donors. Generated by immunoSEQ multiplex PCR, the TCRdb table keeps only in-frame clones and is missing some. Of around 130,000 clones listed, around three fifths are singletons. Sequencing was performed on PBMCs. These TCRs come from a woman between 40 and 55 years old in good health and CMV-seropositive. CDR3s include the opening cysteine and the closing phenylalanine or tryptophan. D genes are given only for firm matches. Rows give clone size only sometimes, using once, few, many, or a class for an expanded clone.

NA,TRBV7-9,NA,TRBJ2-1,CASSLGGRSNEQFF,TGTGCCAGCAGCTTAGGGGGGCGTTCGAATGAGCAGTTCTTC
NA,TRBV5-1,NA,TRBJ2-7,CASSLGEYEQYF,TGCGCCAGCAGCTTAGGAGAGTACGAGCAGTACTTC
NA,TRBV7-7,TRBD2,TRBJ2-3,CASSPLAGSTDTQYF,TGTGCTAGCAGCCCTCTAGCGGGAAGCACAGATACGCAGTATTTT
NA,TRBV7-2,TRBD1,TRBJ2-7,CASSPDRVVNEQYF,TGTGCCAGCAGTCCCGACAGGGTGGTCAACGAGCAGTACTTC
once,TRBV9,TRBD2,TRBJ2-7,CASSVGGSSGTSEQYF,TGTGCCAGCAGCGTGGGAGGGAGTAGCGGGACCTCCGAGCAGTACTTC
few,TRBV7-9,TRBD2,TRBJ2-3,CASSSLTSGDLDTQYF,TGTGCCAGCAGCTCTCTGACTAGCGGGGACTTAGATACGCAGTATTTT
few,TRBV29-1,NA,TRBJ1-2,CSVGGNYGYTF,TGCAGCGTAGGAGGGAACTATGGCTACACCTTC
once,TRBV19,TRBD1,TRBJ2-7,CASRVGDSSYEQYF,TGTGCCAGTAGGGTGGGGGACAGCTCCTACGAGCAGTACTTC
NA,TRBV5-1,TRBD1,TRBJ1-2,CASSLGAGTGAPSGYTF,TGCGCCAGCAGCTTGGGGGCCGGGACAGGGGCACCCTCGGGCTACACCTTC
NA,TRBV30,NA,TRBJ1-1,CAWSRTENTEAFF,TGTGCCTGGAGCCGGACAGAGAACACTGAAGCTTTCTTT
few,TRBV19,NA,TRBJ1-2,CASRPGTGGYTF,TGTGCCAGTAGGCCCGGAACGGGGGGCTACACCTTC
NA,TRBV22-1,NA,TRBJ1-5,CPGRAGQQDQPQHF,TGTCCTGGGAGGGCGGGACAGCAAGATCAGCCCCAGCATTTT
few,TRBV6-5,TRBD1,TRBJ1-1,CASSYLTGTGNTEAFF,TGTGCCAGCAGTTACCTAACCGGGACAGGGAACACTGAAGCTTTCTTT
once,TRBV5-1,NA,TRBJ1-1,CASRQHADEAFF,TGCGCCAGCAGACAGCACGCTGATGAAGCTTTCTTT
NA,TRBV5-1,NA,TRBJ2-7,CASSLSGHTSYEQYF,TGCGCCAGCAGCTTATCAGGGCACACCTCCTACGAGCAGTACTTC
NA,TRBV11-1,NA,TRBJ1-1,CASSKKTDTEAFF,TGTGCCAGCAGCAAGAAAACAGACACTGAAGCTTTCTTT
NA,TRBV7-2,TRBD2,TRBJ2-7,CASSLGLAGDEQYF,TGTGCCAGCAGCTTAGGGCTAGCGGGCGACGAGCAGTACTTC
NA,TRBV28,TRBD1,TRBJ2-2,CATLSTGTGGTGELFF,TGTGCCACATTAAGTACCGGGACAGGGGGGACCGGGGAGCTGTTTTTT
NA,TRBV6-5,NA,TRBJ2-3,CASSYMRPTGKDTQYF,TGTGCCAGCAGTTACATGAGGCCAACAGGGAAGGATACGCAGTATTTT
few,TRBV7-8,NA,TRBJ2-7,CASRPAGGGGTYEQYF,TGTGCCAGCAGGCCCGCGGGCGGAGGAGGTACCTACGAGCAGTACTTC
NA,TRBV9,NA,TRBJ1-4,CASSVDPGGEKLFF,TGTGCCAGCAGCGTAGATCCAGGAGGAGAAAAACTGTTTTTT
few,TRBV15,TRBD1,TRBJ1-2,CATSRDLGDSYGYTF,TGTGCCACCAGCAGAGATCTCGGGGACAGCTATGGCTACACCTTC
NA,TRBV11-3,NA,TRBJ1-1,CASSSGYGTEAFF,TGTGCCAGCAGCTCAGGGTATGGCACTGAAGCTTTCTTT
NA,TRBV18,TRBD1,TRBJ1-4,CASSPGTGNEKLFF,TGTGCCAGCTCACCAGGGACAGGGAATGAAAAACTGTTTTTT
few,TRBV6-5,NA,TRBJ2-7,CASSYQQGSYYEQYF,TGTGCCAGCAGTTACCAGCAGGGGAGTTACTACGAGCAGTACTTC
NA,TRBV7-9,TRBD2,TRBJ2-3,CASRSGTNTDTQYF,TGTGCCAGCAGATCGGGGACTAACACAGATACGCAGTATTTT
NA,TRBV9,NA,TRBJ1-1,CASSVDFSGTEAFF,TGTGCCAGCAGCGTAGACTTCTCGGGCACTGAAGCTTTCTTT
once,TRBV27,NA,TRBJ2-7,CASSLSLRDEQYF,TGTGCCAGCAGTTTATCCTTGCGGGACGAGCAGTACTTC
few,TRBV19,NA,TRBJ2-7,CASSYYRDSRDEQYF,TGTGCCAGTAGCTACTACCGGGACTCTCGAGACGAGCAGTACTTC
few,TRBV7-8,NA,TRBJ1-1,CASSQDSYNTEAFF,TGTGCCAGCAGCCAGGACAGTTATAACACTGAAGCTTTCTTT
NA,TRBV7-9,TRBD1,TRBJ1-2,CASSPADRSNYGYTF,TGTGCCAGCAGCCCCGCGGACAGGAGTAACTATGGCTACACCTTC
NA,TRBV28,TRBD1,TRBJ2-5,CASSQGTGWYQETQYF,TGTGCCAGCAGTCAAGGGACAGGGTGGTATCAAGAGACCCAGTACTTC
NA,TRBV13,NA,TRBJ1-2,CASSSKRGDDNYGYTF,TGTGCCAGCAGCTCCAAACGGGGGGATGACAACTATGGCTACACCTTC
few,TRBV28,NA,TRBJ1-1,CASSLSGNTEAFF,TGTGCCAGCTCACTCTCGGGGAACACTGAAGCTTTCTTT
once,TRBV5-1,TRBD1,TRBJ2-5,CASSTGGGQETQYF,TGCGCCAGCTCTACAGGGGGCGGTCAAGAGACCCAGTACTTC
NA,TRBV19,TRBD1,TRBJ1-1,CASSIVTGVTNTEAFF,TGTGCCAGTAGTATAGTGACAGGGGTAACGAACACTGAAGCTTTCTTT
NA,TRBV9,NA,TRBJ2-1,CASSVSGSTSYNEQFF,TGTGCCAGCAGCGTATCCGGGAGCACTTCCTACAATGAGCAGTTCTTC